This entry lists 22 T cell receptor beta chains sequenced from one sample in a study of OX40 agonist ivuxolimab in advanced cancers. Some clones are missing from TCRdb's copy, which holds only in-frame ones; the method was immunoSEQ multiplex PCR. This sample has tens of thousands of clones, with 85% found just once. Sequencing used CD4+ or CD8+ T cells sorted from blood, obtained in a trial of the OX40 agonist ivuxolimab. These receptors originate from an adult with an advanced solid tumor such as melanoma, head and neck, liver or kidney cancer.

V is TRBV5-5 and J is TRBJ1-5; tentatively, D is TRBD1 (5 bases). The CDR3 covers 15 residues. Germline values: CDR1 SGHKS, CDR2 YYEKEE (reference sequence). Trimming left V 2 bases short and J 9 bases short, with 18 bases between. In DNA, the CDR3 is TGTGCCAGCAGCTTAGGTTCGGGGCCCCAGTCGCCCCAGCATTTT. This codes for CASSLGSGPQSPQHF.

This chain connects TRBV6-6 to TRBJ2-7, with a weak D call TRBD2 (5 bases). In germline, CDR1 is MNHNY, CDR2 SVGAGI (reference sequence). V gave up 0 bases and J gave up 7 bases, with 16 bases separating them. The length of the CDR3 is 15 residues. CDR3 in DNA: TGTGCCAGCAGTTACTCTCTTTTCCCTCTAGCAGAGCAGTACTTC. Amino acid sequence: CASSYSLFPLAEQYF.

This rearrangement joins TRBV10-3 to TRBJ1-5, with 10 bases matching TRBD1. This CDR3 comprises 15 residues. V trimming: 5 bases; J trimming: 7 bases; junction bases outside the gene matches: 8. Germline values: CDR1 ENHRY, CDR2 SYGVKD. CDR3 in DNA: TGTGCCATCAGTCACCCGGGACAGGGGTACCAGCCCCAGCATTTT. It codes for CAISHPGQGYQPQHF.

CDR3 sequence: CAWGLGVSNTIYF. The CDR3 DNA is TGTGCCTGGGGTTTGGGGGTTTCGAACACCATATATTTT. The J gene is TRBJ1-3, the V gene TRBV30; tentative D call: TRBD1 (5 bases). The CDR3 sequence is 13 residues long. Trimming cost V 5 bases and J 7 bases, with 15 bases left between them. Germline V gene sequence: CDR1 GTSNPN, CDR2 SVGIG (reference sequence).

The chain uses TRBV9 and TRBJ1-4, with D possibly being TRBD1 (5 bases). The V end lost 0 bases, the J end lost 8 bases, and 14 bases lay between the germline ends. This CDR3 has 15 amino acids. Germline CDR1 reads SGDLS; CDR2 reads YYNGEE. As DNA, the CDR3 is TGTGCCAGCAGCGTAGGAGCCCGGGGGGACGAAAAACTGTTTTTT. It specifies CASSVGARGDEKLFF.

The chain combines TRBV5-6 with TRBJ2-7, with 8 bases matching TRBD1. Germline CDR1 reads SGHDT; CDR2 reads YYEEEE. V lost 4 bases and J lost 2; bases outside the gene matches: 11. This CDR3 has 16 amino acids. CDR3 bases: TGTGCCAGCAGCCAGGAGGGACAGGACGAACCCTACGAGCAGTACTTC. It is translated as CASSQEGQDEPYEQYF. The entire variable domain, with the rest obtained from reference TRBV5-6 and TRBJ2-7, is as follows: DAGVTQSPTHLIKTRGQQVTLRCSPKSGHDTVSWYQQALGQGPQFIFQYYEEEERQRGNFPDRFSGHQFPNYSSELNVNALLLGDSALYLCASSQEGQDEPYEQYFGPGTRLTVT.

The chain couples TRBV10-2 to TRBJ2-1, with 9 bases fitting TRBD2. V was clipped by 7 bases and J by 6 bases; unmatched bases: 7. CDR3 length: 14 residues. CDR1 is WSHSY and CDR2 is SAAADI in the germline V gene. The CDR3 nucleotides read TGCGCCAGCAACGAACTAGCGGGTCTCAATGAGCAGTTCTTC. It codes for CASNELAGLNEQFF.

The genes are TRBV5-4 and TRBJ1-1; 9 bases match TRBD1. The ends lost 4 bases at V and 2 bases at J; junction bases unmatched: 6. The germline V gene has CDR1 SGHNT and CDR2 YYREEE (reference sequence). The CDR3 loop spans 15 amino acids. The CDR3 DNA reads as TGTGCCAGCAGCCCGGGACAGGGCGTAAACACTGAAGCTTTCTTT. The encoded protein is CASSPGQGVNTEAFF.

The CDR3 region is CASSVGLASYNEQFF. The CDR3 bases are TGTGCCAGCTCAGTCGGACTAGCCTCCTACAATGAGCAGTTCTTC. V is TRBV27 and J is TRBJ2-1; 8 bases fit TRBD2. Germline CDR1 and CDR2: MNHEY and SMNVEV (reference sequence). After removal of 8 bases from V and 0 bases from J, the junction contained 6 bases not matched to a gene. The CDR3 loop spans 15 amino acids.

This sequence joins TRBV5-8 and TRBJ1-4, with TRBD1 as a possible D gene (6 bases). V was trimmed by 4 bases and J by 0 bases, leaving 13 bases between them. The CDR3 consists of 16 residues. Germline V gene sequence: CDR1 SGHTS, CDR2 YDEGEE. This chain's CDR3 is CASSRGLQTTNEKLFF. The CDR3 bases are TGTGCCAGCAGCCGGGGGCTACAAACAACTAATGAAAAACTGTTTTTT.

This sequence joins TRBV9 and TRBJ1-4; D ambiguous. The CDR3 runs 13 residues. Between the trimmed V and J ends, which lost 0 bases and 3 bases, there was a span of 3 bases. The germline V gene encodes CDR1 SGDLS and CDR2 YYNGEE. The CDR3 region is CASSVDANEKLFF. DNA of the CDR3: TGTGCCAGCAGCGTAGATGCTAATGAAAAACTGTTTTTT.

This clone was counted only a few times. V is TRBV7-6 and J is TRBJ2-5; 8 positions match TRBD2. V lost 5 bases, J lost 5 bases, and 10 bases stayed unmatched. The CDR3 consists of 15 residues. From germline, CDR1 is SGHVS and CDR2 FNYEAQ. The CDR3 DNA is TGTGCCAGCAGCCCGCGGGGGGCCGAGGAGGAGACCCAGTACTTC. This sequence encodes CASSPRGAEEETQYF.

The chain employs TRBV5-8 and TRBJ1-6; 10 bases map to TRBD1. The CDR3 contains 15 residues. Germline V gene lookup returns CDR1 SGHTS and CDR2 YDEGEE. Trimming took 0 bases from V and 8 from J; bases not matched to a gene: 2. CDR3 residues: CASSLGTGGYSPLHF. CDR3 nucleotide sequence: TGTGCCAGCAGCTTGGGGACAGGGGGGTATTCACCCCTCCACTTT.

This chain connects TRBV5-5 to TRBJ1-2; weak D call: TRBD1 (5 bases). The germline V and J ends were trimmed by 4 bases and 0 bases, with 16 bases remaining between them. In germline, CDR1 is SGHKS, CDR2 YYEKEE (reference sequence). CDR3 length: 16 residues. The CDR3 region has the DNA TGTGCCAGCAGCCACCCGGGGGGGAGGACTAACTATGGCTACACCTTC. This sequence encodes CASSHPGGRTNYGYTF.

The chain employs TRBV2 and TRBJ2-5, with unresolved D. CDR1 is SNHLY and CDR2 is FYNNEI in the germline V gene. Trimming shortened V by 4 bases and J by 0 bases, and 6 bases separated the two germline ends. CDR3 length: 13 residues. The DNA of the CDR3 is TGTGCCAGCAGTGGGGTGTACCAAGAGACCCAGTACTTC. Amino acid sequence: CASSGVYQETQYF.

This chain joins TRBV9 and TRBJ1-4; 9 bases match TRBD1. CDR1 and CDR2 (germline): SGDLS, YYNGEE. The CDR3 spans 13 residues. The junction had 1 base not matched to a gene; V was cut back by 3 bases and J by 7 bases. DNA for the CDR3: TGTGCCAGCAGCGCGGGACAGGGTGAAAAACTGTTTTTT. Its translation is CASSAGQGEKLFF.

V gene TRBV7-2 combines with J gene TRBJ2-5, with 11 bases that match TRBD2. This CDR3 is built from 15 residues. Germline V gene lookup returns CDR1 SGHTA and CDR2 FQGNSA. V was pared by 2 bases and J by 5 bases, with 4 bases of the junction left unmatched. In DNA form, the CDR3 reads TGTGCCAGCAGCTTACAGCTAGCGGGAGGTGAGACCCAGTACTTC. Translation gives CASSLQLAGGETQYF. Complete variable domain (other parts from reference TRBV7-2 and TRBJ2-5): GAGVSQSPSNKVTEKGKDVELRCDPISGHTALYWYRQSLGQGLEFLIYFQGNSAPDKSGLPSDRFSAERTGGSVSTLTIQRTQQEDSAVYLCASSLQLAGGETQYFGPGTRLLVL.

The chain links TRBV2 to TRBJ2-7; no reliable D call. The CDR3 is made up of 11 amino acids. The V end was cut by 8 bases, the J end by 4 bases, with 9 bases between. The germline V gene has CDR1 SNHLY and CDR2 FYNNEI. CDR3: CASGPSYEQYF. The CDR3 DNA reads TGTGCCAGCGGGCCCTCTTACGAGCAGTACTTC.

This chain links TRBV5-4 with TRBJ2-3; tentative D call: TRBD1 (5 bases). The CDR3 spans 15 residues. V was trimmed by 2 bases and J by 2 bases, leaving 12 bases between them. Germline assignment: CDR1 SGHNT and CDR2 YYREEE (reference sequence). The CDR3 DNA is TGTGCCAGCAGCTTCGTGACAGCTATCACAGATACGCAGTATTTT. Translated: CASSFVTAITDTQYF.

This CDR3 is CASRDLNRDRGRVWADTQYF. The DNA of the CDR3 is TGTGCCAGCAGGGACTTAAACCGGGACAGGGGGCGCGTATGGGCAGATACGCAGTATTTT. The chain carries TRBV13 and TRBJ2-3; 12 bases match TRBD1. V shed 6 bases, J shed 4 bases, and the junction held 20 bases outside the gene matches. There are 20 residues in the CDR3. Germline V lookup: CDR1 PRHDT, CDR2 FYEKMQ (reference sequence).

The V gene is TRBV7-6, the J gene TRBJ2-2; maybe TRBD2 (5 bases). CDR3 size: 15 residues. V was pared by 6 bases and J by 5 bases, with 16 bases between. Germline lookup yields CDR1 SGHVS and CDR2 FNYEAQ. The CDR3: CASSFQPGSTGELFF. Written as DNA, the CDR3 is TGTGCCAGCAGTTTTCAACCGGGATCTACCGGGGAGCTGTTTTTT.

This sequence joins TRBV7-9 and TRBJ1-4; TRBD1 agrees at 9 bases. The trim removed 4 bases at V and 7 bases at J, leaving 4 bases unmatched. The CDR3 is 14 residues long. In germline, CDR1 is SEHNR, CDR2 FQNEAQ (reference sequence). DNA for the CDR3: TGTGCCAGCAGCTCGCGGACAGGGGTTGAAAAACTGTTTTTT. Protein: CASSSRTGVEKLFF.